This T cell receptor beta chain was captured in a study of graft-versus-host responses after intestinal transplantation. About the study: The transplants performed in recipients were multivisceral, liver-intestinal, or isolated intestinal. Anti-thymocyte globulin induction, then tacrolimus and steroids for two to four years, went to all recipients. Study observations and caveats: GvH clonotypes were identified within recipient marrow, with a subset emerging first in ileum or blood. After transplant, early declines in HvG clones were associated with peak levels of circulating GvH clones.

Note on this clone: Its antigen is as yet unknown.

Sequenced by immunoSEQ multiplex PCR; TCRdb stores in-frame clones only, minus some. The table records about 31,000 clones, about four fifths of them present only once. This clonotype was sampled from a human donor who received an intestinal transplant. Here the sequenced sample was unstimulated CD8+ T cells sorted from spleen or lymph node cells, taken before intestinal transplant.

CDR3 sequence: CASSQAGGEQYF. The CDR3 DNA is TGTGCCAGCAGCCAAGCGGGCGGGGAGCAGTACTTC. This chain uses TRBV4-2 with TRBJ2-7, with a tentative D call TRBD2 (5 bases). The CDR3 runs to 12 residues. Between the trimmed V and J ends, which lost 1 base and 7 bases, there was a span of 8 bases. CDR1 is LGHNA and CDR2 is YNFKEQ in the germline V gene.